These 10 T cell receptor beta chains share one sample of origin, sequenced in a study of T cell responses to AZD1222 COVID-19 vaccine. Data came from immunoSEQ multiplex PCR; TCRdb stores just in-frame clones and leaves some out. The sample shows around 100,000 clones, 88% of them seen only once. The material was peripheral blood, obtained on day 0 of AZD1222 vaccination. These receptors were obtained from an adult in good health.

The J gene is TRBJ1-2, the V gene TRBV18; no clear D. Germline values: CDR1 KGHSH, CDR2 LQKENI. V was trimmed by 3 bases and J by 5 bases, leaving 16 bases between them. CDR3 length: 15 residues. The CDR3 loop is CASSPGRSVRYGYTF. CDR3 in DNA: TGTGCCAGCTCACCCGGTCGATCAGTCCGATATGGCTACACCTTC.

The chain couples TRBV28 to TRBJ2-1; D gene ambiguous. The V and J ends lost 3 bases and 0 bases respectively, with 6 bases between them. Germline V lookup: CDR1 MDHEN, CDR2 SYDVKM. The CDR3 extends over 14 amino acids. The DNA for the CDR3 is TGTGCCAGCAGTTTCTTACCCTCCTACAATGAGCAGTTCTTC. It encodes CASSFLPSYNEQFF. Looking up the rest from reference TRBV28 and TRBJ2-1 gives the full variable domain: DVKVTQSSRYLVKRTGEKVFLECVQDMDHENMFWYRQDPGLGLRLIYFSYDVKMKEKGDIPEGYSVSREKKERFSLILESASTNQTSMYLCASSFLPSYNEQFFGPGTRLTVL.

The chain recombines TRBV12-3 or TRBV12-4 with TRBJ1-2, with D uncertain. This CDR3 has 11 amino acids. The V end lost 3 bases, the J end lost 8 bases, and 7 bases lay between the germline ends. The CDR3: CASSLVQGYTF. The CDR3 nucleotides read TGTGCCAGCAGTTTGGTCCAGGGCTACACCTTC.

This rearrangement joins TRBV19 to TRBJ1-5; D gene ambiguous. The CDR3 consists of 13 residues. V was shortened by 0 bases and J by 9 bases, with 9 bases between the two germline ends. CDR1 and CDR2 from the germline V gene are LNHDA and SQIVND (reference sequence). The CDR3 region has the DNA TGTGCCAGTAGTATAGACAGCACCAGGCCCCAGCATTTT. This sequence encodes CASSIDSTRPQHF.

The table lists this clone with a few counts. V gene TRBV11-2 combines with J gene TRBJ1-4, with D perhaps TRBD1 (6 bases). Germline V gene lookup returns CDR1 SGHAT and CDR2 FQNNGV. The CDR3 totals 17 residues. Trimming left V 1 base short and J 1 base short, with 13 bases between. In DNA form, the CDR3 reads TGTGCCAGCAGCTTAGCGGGTCAGGGGCGAACTAATGAAAAACTGTTTTTT. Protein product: CASSLAGQGRTNEKLFF.

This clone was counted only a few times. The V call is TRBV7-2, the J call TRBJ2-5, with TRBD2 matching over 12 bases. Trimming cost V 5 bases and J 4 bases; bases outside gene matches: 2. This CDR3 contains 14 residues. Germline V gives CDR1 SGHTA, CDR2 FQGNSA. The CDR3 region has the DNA TGTGCCAGCAGCCAGGGACTAGCGGGAGAGACCCAGTACTTC. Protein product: CASSQGLAGETQYF.

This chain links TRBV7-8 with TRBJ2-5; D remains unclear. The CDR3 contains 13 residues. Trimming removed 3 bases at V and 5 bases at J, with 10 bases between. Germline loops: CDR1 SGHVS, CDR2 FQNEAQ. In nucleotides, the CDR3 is TGTGCCAGCAGCTTCGGAAATGGGGAGACCCAGTACTTC. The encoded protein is CASSFGNGETQYF.

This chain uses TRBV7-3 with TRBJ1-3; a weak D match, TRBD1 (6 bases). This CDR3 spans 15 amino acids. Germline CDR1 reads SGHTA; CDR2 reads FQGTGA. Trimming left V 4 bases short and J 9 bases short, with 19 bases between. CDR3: CASSSSRDIPGTIYF. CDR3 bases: TGTGCCAGCAGCTCGTCCCGGGACATACCCGGCACCATATATTTT.

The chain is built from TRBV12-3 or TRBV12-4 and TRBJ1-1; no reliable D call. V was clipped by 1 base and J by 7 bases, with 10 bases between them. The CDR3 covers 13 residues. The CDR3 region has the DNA TGTGCCAGCAGTTTAGGACCGTATTATGAAGCTTTCTTT. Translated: CASSLGPYYEAFF.

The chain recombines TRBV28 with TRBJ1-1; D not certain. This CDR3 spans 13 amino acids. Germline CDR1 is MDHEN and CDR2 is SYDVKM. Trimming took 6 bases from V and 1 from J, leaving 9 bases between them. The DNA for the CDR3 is TGTGCCAGCAGGGGCCCAGGGAACACTGAAGCTTTCTTT. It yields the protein CASRGPGNTEAFF.